This passage covers 5 T cell receptor beta chains from one sample sequenced in a study of blood T cell repertoires in COVID-19. Method: immunoSEQ multiplex PCR; TCRdb's copy keeps in-frame clones and lacks some. The sample has about 160,000 clones, about 80% seen once. The sequencing sample was made of peripheral blood. The receptors derive from a woman aged 40 to 55 with COVID-19, enrolled during active disease.

The chain has TRBV28 and TRBJ2-7; 8 bases align to TRBD2. Trimming took 9 bases from V and 2 from J; bases not matched to a gene: 12. Germline V gene lookup returns CDR1 MDHEN and CDR2 SYDVKM. The CDR3 loop spans 15 amino acids. CDR3 protein: CASYTRAGGTYEQYF. The CDR3 DNA reads TGTGCCAGTTATACGAGGGCGGGAGGAACCTACGAGCAGTACTTC.

This chain connects TRBV19 to TRBJ1-5, with 9 bases matching TRBD1. The germline CDR1 and CDR2 sequences are LNHDA and SQIVND (reference sequence). V was pared by 7 bases and J by 6 bases, with 4 bases of the junction left unmatched. CDR3 length: 13 residues. CDR3 nucleotides: TGTGCCAGTAAAGGACAGGGGAGTCAGCCCCAGCATTTT. The encoded protein is CASKGQGSQPQHF. The full variable domain, with the rest looked up from reference TRBV19 and TRBJ1-5, is DGGITQSPKYLFRKEGQNVTLSCEQNLNHDAMYWYRQDPGQGLRLIYYSQIVNDFQKGDIAEGYSVSREKKESFPLTVTSAQKNPTAFYLCASKGQGSQPQHFGDGTRLSIL.

The chain employs TRBV7-8 and TRBJ1-4, with TRBD1 matching 9 bases. There are 14 residues in the CDR3. Germline assignment: CDR1 SGHVS and CDR2 FQNEAQ. V shed 4 bases, J shed 7 bases, and the junction held 4 bases outside the gene matches. CDR3 nucleotide sequence: TGTGCCAGCAGCTCGGGACAGGGCGGTGAAAAACTGTTTTTT. Translation gives CASSSGQGGEKLFF.

The chain joins TRBV9 to TRBJ2-7, with TRBD1 identical over 11 bases. Germline assignment: CDR1 SGDLS and CDR2 YYNGEE. The junction had 5 bases not matched to a gene; V was cut back by 3 bases and J by 3 bases. The CDR3 sequence is 15 residues long. The CDR3 region has the DNA TGTGCCAGCAGCGGACGGACAGGGGGCGTCTACGAGCAGTACTTC. This translates into CASSGRTGGVYEQYF.

V gene TRBV6-6 combines with J gene TRBJ2-1, with a weak D call TRBD2 (6 bases). The CDR3 is 13 amino acids. Germline-derived CDR1 and CDR2 are MNHNY and SVGAGI (reference sequence). Trimming cost V 6 bases and J 8 bases, with 14 bases left between them. DNA for the CDR3: TGTGCCAGCAGGCCACTAGCTTCCGATGAGCAGTTCTTC. This translates into CASRPLASDEQFF.